This T cell receptor beta chain was captured by sequencing in a study of blood T cell repertoires in COVID-19. Overall study: COVID-19 samples from acute and convalescent phases originated in the United States, Italy and Spain.

TCRdb keeps only in-frame clones here, not all; method: immunoSEQ multiplex PCR. The sample holds approximately 150,000 clones, approximately 77% seen once. This clone showed up just once. Participants were aged about 18 to 90 years, lived in under 30 US areas, and enrolled virtually. Assignment of participants to cohorts was predicated upon participant-reported clinical history. All recovered Cohort 3 donors got two negative PCRs, got clearance, or saw symptom resolution. The sample taken for sequencing was PBMCs or T cells enriched from blood (not recorded which). The clonotype originates from a man in his 60s who had recovered from COVID-19.

Here the CDR3 reads CASSRKGAGNTIYF. CDR3 DNA sequence: TGTGCCAGCAGCCGCAAGGGGGCTGGAAACACCATATATTTT. The chain carries TRBV7-2 and TRBJ1-3; perhaps TRBD1 as D (6 bases). The CDR3 loop spans 14 amino acids. Trimming removed 5 bases at V and 2 bases at J, with 10 bases between. In germline, CDR1 is SGHTA, CDR2 FQGNSA.